This T cell receptor (beta chain) was obtained from a study of blood T cell repertoires in COVID-19 (dated by TCRdb to 2019 to 2021). For the wider study: Samples covering the acute and convalescent phases of COVID-19 were provided by collaborators in the United States, Italy and Spain. The dataset comprised deeply sampled blood TCRbeta repertoires from subjects exposed to, actively infected with, or recovered from COVID-19. A freely available public database, intended as a resource for researchers studying the immune response to SARS-CoV-2, is where the repertoires were released. Sample metadata almost always included a de-identified subject ID, COVID-19 status, age in years and sex. The material from the prospective study consisted of cDNA or gDNA derived from T cells, B-cell-depleted T cells, or PBMCs. The samples were drawn from two sources: the first 160 participants of the ongoing ImmuneRACE study, and 1,254 subjects contributed by 6 global collaborators. Where HLA class I and class II types were available, the types were taken from metadata supplied by the sample provider, not from assay-based typing.

Summary of the overall study and its limitations: Clinical and demographic metadata were provided uncurated, with the amount varying by source and participant.

Whole blood was collected in K2EDTA tubes by collaborating institutions according to the institutions' own protocols. For TCRbeta analysis, collaborators shipped samples as frozen whole blood, isolated PBMCs, or DNA extracted from either of those sample types. Comment on this clone: The clone's antigen remains unknown. No qualities accompany the bases; no much larger clone lies one base away.

TCRbeta CDR3 regions were amplified from genomic DNA using the immunoSEQ Assay, a bias-controlled multiplex PCR. On the study's bioinformatics: The number of nucleated cells in each sample was estimated from the amplification of reference gene primers within the assay. Sequence reads were collapsed and filtered to measure the absolute abundance of every unique TCRbeta CDR3 rearrangement. Productive Simpson clonality was computed per sample as the square root of Simpson's diversity index over productive rearrangements. In its TCRdb copy, this immuneACCESS table keeps in-frame sequences only and misses some clones. Where compared with another copy, unresolved V genes explain less than half of these, and the others have no known cause. V and J calls and clone size are as listed in that table; D and trimming were resolved from the DNA. A total of approximately 120,000 clones appear in this sample, 83% of them only once. Of the sample, about 20% is held by the ten largest clones.

CDR1 LNHNV and CDR2 YYDKDF were looked up in the germline V gene (reference sequence). Taken from cysteine to phenylalanine, the CDR3 has 17 residues. The read is trimmed to its CDR3 DNA, 51 bases read in frame from base 1. V was cut back by 0 bases and J by 0 bases, leaving a gap of 13 bases between them. Recombination connected TRBV15 to TRBJ2-3; the D segment cannot be called with confidence. The sequenced sample consisted of peripheral blood. The clonotype comes from a woman aged 60-75 years with acute or convalescent COVID-19. CDR3 protein: CATSRDRQAESTDTQYF. The DNA reads as follows: TGTGCCACCAGCAGAGATCGGCAGGCCGAGAGCACAGATACGCAGTATTTT.